The next 31 T cell receptor beta chains were all read from a single sample in a study of control samples from healthy donors and cancer patients. The protocol was immunoSEQ multiplex PCR, while the TCRdb copy is restricted to in-frame clones and leaves out a portion. The sample records around 190,000 clones, over 85% being singletons. Sample: blood. These receptors all come from a man under 40 in good health.

The chain carries TRBV9 and TRBJ1-2; the D is unclear. V lost 4 bases to trimming and J lost 2 bases, with 6 bases between them. Germline V gene lookup returns CDR1 SGDLS and CDR2 YYNGEE. This CDR3 comprises 12 residues. The CDR3 spells CASSHPNYGYTF. CDR3 nucleotides: TGTGCCAGCAGCCACCCCAACTATGGCTACACCTTC. Filled out from reference TRBV9 and TRBJ1-2, the complete variable domain reads DSGVTQTPKHLITATGQRVTLRCSPRSGDLSVYWYQQSLDQGLQFLIQYYNGEERAKGNILERFSAQQFPDLHSELNLSSLELGDSALYFCASSHPNYGYTFGSGTRLTVV.

This rearrangement joins TRBV20-1 to TRBJ2-4; D may be TRBD2 (5 bases). CDR3 length: 14 amino acids. The V gene lost 3 bases and the J gene lost 7 bases, with 16 bases spanning the gap. Germline V gene data show CDR1 as DFQATT and CDR2 as SNEGSKA (reference sequence). The CDR3 sequence: CSASSLIAGNIQYF. The CDR3 bases are TGCAGTGCTAGTTCTCTTATCGCGGGTAACATTCAGTACTTC.

Note on this clone: The same CDR3 can be traced to other DNA sequences in this sample. V usage is TRBV5-1 and J usage is TRBJ2-1; D uncertain. Germline loops: CDR1 SGHRS, CDR2 YFSETQ. The V end was cut by 1 base, the J end by 4 bases, with 6 bases between. This CDR3 is 13 amino acids long. The CDR3 coding sequence is TGCGCCAGCAGCTTGACGGGTTACAATGAGCAGTTCTTC. It codes for CASSLTGYNEQFF. The full variable domain, completed using reference TRBV5-1 and TRBJ2-1, is KAGVTQTPRYLIKTRGQQVTLSCSPISGHRSVSWYQQTPGQGLQFLFEYFSETQRNKGNFPGRFSGRQFSNSRSEMNVSTLELGDSALYLCASSLTGYNEQFFGPGTRLTVL.

The rearrangement links TRBV12-3 or TRBV12-4 to TRBJ2-7; perhaps D is TRBD1 or TRBD2 (5 bases each). Trimming shortened V by 4 bases and J by 0 bases, and 7 bases separated the two germline ends. The CDR3 has 13 amino acids. The CDR3 reads CASSWDGSYEQYF. DNA of the CDR3: TGTGCCAGCAGTTGGGACGGCTCCTACGAGCAGTACTTC.

The chain combines TRBV9 with TRBJ2-7; TRBD1 aligns across 9 bases. The CDR3 sequence is 14 residues long. Germline V gene lookup returns CDR1 SGDLS and CDR2 YYNGEE. The V and J ends lost 4 bases and 5 bases, in that order; junction bases with no gene match: 7. CDR3 DNA: TGTGCCAGCAGCCCAGGGACAGGGAAAAACGAGCAGTACTTC. Its translation: CASSPGTGKNEQYF.

The chain combines TRBV6-5 with TRBJ1-1, with D hard to call. The germline gives CDR1 MNHEY, CDR2 SVGAGI. The CDR3 length is 15 residues. V was cut by 6 bases and J by 0 bases, with 14 bases left in between. The CDR3 protein is CASRFETYMNTEAFF. The CDR3 DNA sequence: TGTGCCAGCAGGTTCGAGACCTACATGAACACTGAAGCTTTCTTT.

The CDR3: CASSLGRENGYTF. The CDR3 nucleotides are TGTGCCAGCAGTTTAGGTAGGGAAAATGGCTACACCTTC. The genes are TRBV12-3 or TRBV12-4 and TRBJ1-2; D gene ambiguous. V shed 1 base and J shed 6 bases, with 9 bases lying between them. CDR3 length: 13 residues.

The chain uses TRBV6-5 and TRBJ1-1; a weak D match, TRBD1 (5 bases). The CDR3 contains 15 residues. CDR1 is MNHEY and CDR2 is SVGAGI in the germline V gene. The V and J ends lost 7 bases and 1 base respectively, with 16 bases between them. In DNA form, the CDR3 reads TGTGCCAGCACCTACCTGGGAGGGGCGAACACTGAAGCTTTCTTT. This codes for CASTYLGGANTEAFF.

The chain joins TRBV2 to TRBJ1-2; 8 nucleotides line up with TRBD1. The CDR3 is 15 amino acids. V trimming: 2 bases; J trimming: 6 bases; junction bases outside the gene matches: 8. Germline CDR1 and CDR2: SNHLY and FYNNEI. CDR3 sequence: CASSEQSPGGDGYTF. CDR3 DNA: TGTGCCAGCAGTGAACAGTCGCCAGGGGGCGATGGCTACACCTTC.

The chain joins TRBV5-6 to TRBJ2-3, with 7 bases aligning to TRBD2. CDR1 is SGHDT, CDR2 YYEEEE, per germline. With 0 bases clipped from V and 0 bases from J, the junction kept 4 bases outside the gene matches. CDR3 size: 16 residues. CDR3 nucleotide sequence: TGTGCCAGCAGCTTGGTGGGGACTACTAGCACAGATACGCAGTATTTT. This sequence encodes CASSLVGTTSTDTQYF.

The chain has TRBV10-2 and TRBJ2-1; D not resolved. Germline-derived CDR1 and CDR2 are WSHSY and SAAADI. The CDR3 covers 13 residues. V lost 8 bases and J lost 7, with 15 bases in between. CDR3 DNA: TGCGCCAGCGCCGATGGAAGGCTGAATGAGCAGTTCTTC. This sequence encodes CASADGRLNEQFF.

Points on this clone: A junction end diverges from the germline sequence, so it may reflect a read error. The rearrangement joins TRBV10-3 to TRBJ2-5; tentatively, D is TRBD2 (7 bases). This CDR3 is built from 17 residues. From germline, CDR1 is ENHRY and CDR2 SYGVKD. The CDR3 bases are TGTGCCATCAGCCAAAAGGGAGGGGGGGTCACCCAAGGGACCCAGTACTTC. This sequence encodes CAISQKGGGVTQGTQYF.

This chain joins TRBV24-1 and TRBJ2-2; no clear D gene. Germline V lookup: CDR1 KGHDR, CDR2 SFDVKD. The ends were cut back, 1 base at V and 6 bases at J, with 5 bases in the middle. The CDR3 runs 13 residues. CDR3 residues: CATSDLSAGELFF. The CDR3 DNA sequence: TGTGCCACCAGTGATTTATCCGCCGGGGAGCTGTTTTTT.

The chain combines TRBV9 with TRBJ2-2; D is perhaps TRBD1 (6 bases). V shed 0 bases and J shed 6 bases, with 9 bases lying between them. The germline V gene has CDR1 SGDLS and CDR2 YYNGEE. This CDR3 has 14 residues. This chain's CDR3 is CASSVDSGAGELFF. For the CDR3, the DNA is TGTGCCAGCAGCGTAGATTCAGGGGCCGGGGAGCTGTTTTTT.

The chain employs TRBV24-1 and TRBJ2-3, with 9 bases fitting TRBD2. Unmatched junction bases numbered 6, after V lost 1 base and J lost 2 bases. Germline lookup yields CDR1 KGHDR and CDR2 SFDVKD. The CDR3 is made up of 17 amino acids. CDR3 coding DNA: TGTGCCACCAGTGATTTAGGCCTAGCGGGAACCACAGATACGCAGTATTTT. The encoded protein is CATSDLGLAGTTDTQYF.

The chain combines TRBV14 with TRBJ2-3; D ambiguous. Trimming removed 3 bases from V and 2 bases from J, with 0 bases in between. Per the germline V gene, CDR1 is SGHDN and CDR2 is FVKESK. CDR3 size: 11 residues. The DNA for the CDR3 is TGTGCCAGCAGCCACACAGATACGCAGTATTTT. Protein sequence: CASSHTDTQYF.

The chain uses TRBV4-2 and TRBJ2-5; D assignment may be TRBD1 or TRBD2 (5 bases each). V shed 4 bases and J shed 5 bases, with 17 bases lying between them. Germline CDR1 and CDR2: LGHNA and YNFKEQ. There are 15 residues in the CDR3. DNA for the CDR3: TGTGCCAGCAGCCCCAAATTCGGGGACGGGGAGACCCAGTACTTC. This encodes CASSPKFGDGETQYF.

The chain links TRBV5-1 to TRBJ1-4, with D tentatively TRBD1 (5 bases). There are 15 residues in the CDR3. In germline, CDR1 is SGHRS, CDR2 YFSETQ. With 2 bases removed from V and 3 bases from J, the gap between germline ends came to 11 bases. The CDR3 protein is CASSFTGGSNEKLFF. The CDR3 DNA follows: TGCGCCAGCAGCTTTACGGGGGGGTCTAATGAAAAACTGTTTTTT.

This clone was detected once. J is TRBJ2-7 and V is TRBV5-1; a possible D gene is TRBD2 (6 bases). The CDR3 has 13 residues. The V and J ends lost 9 bases and 0 bases respectively, with 13 bases between them. Germline CDR1 reads SGHRS; CDR2 reads YFSETQ. The CDR3 region is CATSRGSSYEQYF. In DNA, the CDR3 is TGCGCCACGTCTCGGGGGAGCTCCTACGAGCAGTACTTC.

In nucleotides, the CDR3 is TGTGCCAGTAGTATGGGCAGAACGAACACTGAAGCTTTCTTT. Amino acids: CASSMGRTNTEAFF. The rearrangement links TRBV19 to TRBJ1-1; D not resolved. The CDR3 sequence is 14 residues long. V lost 3 bases to trimming and J lost 1 base, with 9 bases between them. The germline V gene encodes CDR1 LNHDA and CDR2 SQIVND (reference sequence). Combining the CDR3 with reference TRBV19 and TRBJ1-1 gives the whole variable domain DGGITQSPKYLFRKEGQNVTLSCEQNLNHDAMYWYRQDPGQGLRLIYYSQIVNDFQKGDIAEGYSVSREKKESFPLTVTSAQKNPTAFYLCASSMGRTNTEAFFGQGTRLTVV.

The J gene is TRBJ1-5, the V gene TRBV19; 10 nucleotides line up with TRBD1. The trim removed 3 bases at V and 0 bases at J, leaving 2 bases unmatched. The germline V gene has CDR1 LNHDA and CDR2 SQIVND (reference sequence). This CDR3 comprises 16 residues. CDR3 nucleotides: TGTGCCAGTAGTATTTGGGACAGGGGTAGCAATCAGCCCCAGCATTTT. As protein: CASSIWDRGSNQPQHF.

The chain combines TRBV3-1 (or the pseudogene TRBV3-2) with TRBJ1-4, with D perhaps TRBD1 (5 bases). Trimming took off 4 bases at V and 7 bases at J, with 7 bases between the two ends. The CDR3 length is 12 residues. Germline V gene data show CDR1 as LGHDT and CDR2 as YNNKEL (reference sequence). CDR3 residues: CASSLRGEKLFF. CDR3 sequence (DNA): TGTGCCAGCAGCCTAAGGGGTGAAAAACTGTTTTTT.

This clone was observed once. The genes are TRBV6-1 and TRBJ1-5, with 11 nucleotides matching TRBD1. The CDR3 has 18 residues. After removal of 4 bases from V and 2 bases from J, the junction contained 10 bases not matched to a gene. CDR1 MNHNS and CDR2 SASEGT come from the germline V gene. CDR3 nucleotide sequence: TGTGCCAGCAGTGTCGACGGACAGGGGGCTGGAGGCAATCAGCCCCAGCATTTT. Amino acid sequence: CASSVDGQGAGGNQPQHF.

J is TRBJ1-1 and V is TRBV9; 8 bases map to TRBD1. J was trimmed by 1 base and V by 3 bases; bases with no gene match: 5. CDR1 and CDR2 from the germline V gene are SGDLS and YYNGEE. The CDR3 spans 15 residues. The CDR3, as DNA: TGTGCCAGCAGCGGGAGACAGGGGAGGAACACTGAAGCTTTCTTT. Amino acids: CASSGRQGRNTEAFF. Combining the CDR3 with reference TRBV9 and TRBJ1-1 gives the whole variable domain DSGVTQTPKHLITATGQRVTLRCSPRSGDLSVYWYQQSLDQGLQFLIQYYNGEERAKGNILERFSAQQFPDLHSELNLSSLELGDSALYFCASSGRQGRNTEAFFGQGTRLTVV.

In this sample, this clone turned up once. This sequence joins TRBV27 and TRBJ2-3; the D is unclear. Germline V gene lookup returns CDR1 MNHEY and CDR2 SMNVEV (reference sequence). V was pared by 4 bases and J by 0 bases, with 5 bases between. The CDR3 totals 13 residues. DNA of the CDR3: TGTGCCAGCAGTTCACAGAGCACAGATACGCAGTATTTT. Translation: CASSSQSTDTQYF.

V gene TRBV15 combines with J gene TRBJ2-2; D uncertain. CDR3 length equals 14 residues. CDR1 LNHNV and CDR2 YYDKDF come from the germline V gene (reference sequence). V was trimmed by 5 bases and J by 4 bases, leaving 11 bases between them. The CDR3 DNA reads as TGTGCCACCAGCCTTGGGTCCGGCACCGGGGAGCTGTTTTTT. Amino acid sequence: CATSLGSGTGELFF.

The chain carries TRBV5-4 and TRBJ2-7; D is perhaps TRBD2 (5 bases). The V gene's germline CDR1 is SGHNT and CDR2 YYREEE (reference sequence). The CDR3 has 13 amino acids. Trimming left V 5 bases short and J 1 base short, with 10 bases between. CDR3: CASSHGGSYEQYF. CDR3 coding DNA: TGTGCCAGCAGTCACGGCGGGTCCTACGAGCAGTACTTC.

With regard to this clone: Distinct nucleotide sequences in the sample also encode this CDR3. The V call is TRBV7-2, the J call TRBJ2-3; TRBD2 matches 8 bases. Germline CDR1 and CDR2: SGHTA and FQGNSA. This CDR3 has 16 amino acids. After removal of 5 bases from V and 0 bases from J, the junction contained 7 bases not matched to a gene. DNA of the CDR3: TGTGCCAGCAGCCCCCAAGCGGGGGACAGCACAGATACGCAGTATTTT. Its translation is CASSPQAGDSTDTQYF.

The chain recombines TRBV3-1 (or the pseudogene TRBV3-2) with TRBJ1-3; D remains unclear. The CDR3 has 12 residues. Trimming stripped 7 bases from V and 2 bases from J, with 6 bases between. Germline V gene data show CDR1 as LGHDT and CDR2 as YNNKEL (reference sequence). In nucleotides, the CDR3 is TGTGCCAGCACCTCAACTGGAAACACCATATATTTT. Residues: CASTSTGNTIYF.

V gene TRBV10-3 combines with J gene TRBJ2-3; TRBD2 matches 14 bases. V shed 4 bases and J 4 bases; nucleotides not matched to a gene: 4. This CDR3 comprises 16 residues. CDR1 and CDR2 from the germline V gene are ENHRY and SYGVKD. CDR3 in amino acids: CAISGGTSGGADTQYF. CDR3 coding DNA: TGTGCCATCAGTGGAGGGACTAGCGGGGGTGCAGATACGCAGTATTTT.

The chain uses TRBV10-2 and TRBJ2-7; unclear D gene. The CDR3 has 12 residues. V lost 3 bases to trimming and J lost 6 bases, with 9 bases between them. Germline V lookup: CDR1 WSHSY, CDR2 SAAADI. CDR3: CASSDIRSEQYF. The CDR3 DNA follows: TGCGCCAGCAGTGATATAAGGAGCGAGCAGTACTTC.